These 25 T cell receptor beta chains were sequenced from one sample in a study of cytomegalovirus exposure and HLA in healthy donors. This PCR relied on a set of 60 Vbeta primers and 13 Jbeta primers. Sequenced by immunoSEQ multiplex PCR; TCRdb stores in-frame clones only, minus some. The sample carries 65,000 to 100,000 clones, roughly 70% recorded once. The sample consisted of PBMCs. All receptors come from a man aged 35 to 55 in good health and CMV-seronegative.

In the case of this clone: Other DNA sequences of this sample code for an identical CDR3. The genes are TRBV4-3 and TRBJ2-6; D is possibly TRBD1 (6 bases). The CDR3 contains 16 residues. Germline CDR1 reads LGHNA; CDR2 reads YSLEER. Trimming left V 0 bases short and J 2 bases short, with 8 bases between. The CDR3 reads CASSQETGTGANVLTF. The CDR3 region has the DNA TGCGCCAGCAGCCAAGAGACAGGAACTGGGGCCAACGTCCTGACTTTC.

The genes are TRBV19 and TRBJ1-2; D perhaps matches TRBD1 (5 bases). Per germline, CDR1 LNHDA and CDR2 SQIVND (reference sequence). The ends were cut back, 3 bases at V and 0 bases at J, with 11 bases in the middle. The CDR3 length is 15 residues. The CDR3 sequence: CASSIDRNPNYGYTF. CDR3 DNA sequence: TGTGCCAGTAGTATCGACAGAAACCCTAACTATGGCTACACCTTC.

This clone has just one count. The chain recombines TRBV7-3 with TRBJ1-1; D perhaps matches TRBD1 (6 bases). V was cut by 1 base and J by 5 bases, with 11 bases left in between. Looked up from germline, CDR1 is SGHTA and CDR2 is FQGTGA. CDR3 length: 14 amino acids. The CDR3 sequence is CASSLKVRGTEAFF. CDR3 in DNA: TGTGCCAGCAGCTTAAAGGTCAGGGGTACTGAAGCTTTCTTT.

A remark on this clone: At one end the junction does not follow the germline gene, possibly because of a read error. The chain carries TRBV7-9 and TRBJ1-6; D is unresolved. CDR1 SEHNR and CDR2 FQNEAQ come from the germline V gene (reference sequence). The CDR3 consists of 12 residues. CDR3 region: CSSSLARSPLHF. The CDR3 DNA reads TGTTCCAGCAGCTTAGCGCGATCACCCCTCCACTTT.

The rearrangement joins TRBV5-5 to TRBJ2-1; TRBD2 aligns across 9 bases. CDR3 length: 16 amino acids. Trimming took 0 bases from V and 4 from J; bases not matched to a gene: 5. Germline V CDR1 and CDR2: SGHKS, YYEKEE (reference sequence). Here the CDR3 DNA reads TGTGCCAGCAGCTTGGTTGCGGGGGGGATTTACAATGAGCAGTTCTTC. This translates into CASSLVAGGIYNEQFF.

The chain recombines TRBV7-9 with TRBJ2-3; 10 bases match TRBD2. This CDR3 has 15 residues. Per germline, CDR1 SEHNR and CDR2 FQNEAQ (reference sequence). V shed 6 bases and J 3 bases; nucleotides not matched to a gene: 6. CDR3 DNA: TGTGCCAGCAGTCAGGTAGCGGGGGGAACAGATACGCAGTATTTT. Translating it yields CASSQVAGGTDTQYF.

This sequence joins TRBV27 and TRBJ1-4; TRBD1 is a possible D gene (6 bases). From germline, CDR1 is MNHEY and CDR2 SMNVEV (reference sequence). The CDR3 is 15 amino acids. V lost 5 bases and J lost 7, with 17 bases in between. The CDR3 coding sequence is TGTGCCAGCAGTCAGGGCACAGGGATTGCTGAAAAACTGTTTTTT. Translated: CASSQGTGIAEKLFF.

The chain employs TRBV19 and TRBJ2-4, with D possibly matching TRBD1 (6 bases). Germline V gene sequence: CDR1 LNHDA, CDR2 SQIVND (reference sequence). The V end lost 5 bases, the J end lost 3 bases, and 17 bases lay between the germline ends. The CDR3 length is 16 residues. The DNA for the CDR3 is TGTGCCAGTAGTGCTAGACAGGACTTTGGCAAAAACATTCAGTACTTC. It specifies CASSARQDFGKNIQYF.

The V gene is TRBV30, the J gene TRBJ2-7; D unresolved. With 4 bases removed from V and 1 base from J, the gap between germline ends came to 8 bases. CDR3 length: 12 amino acids. Germline CDR1 is GTSNPN and CDR2 is SVGIG (reference sequence). CDR3 amino acids: CAWKPGSYEQYF. The CDR3 DNA reads TGTGCCTGGAAGCCAGGTTCCTACGAGCAGTACTTC. Together with reference TRBV30 and TRBJ2-7, the CDR3 gives the full variable domain: SQTIHQWPATLVQPVGSPLSLECTVEGTSNPNLYWYRQAAGRGLQLLFYSVGIGQISSEVPQNLSASRPQDRQFILSSKKLLLSDSGFYLCAWKPGSYEQYFGPGTRLTVT.

This chain uses TRBV6-5 with TRBJ2-2; TRBD2 aligns across 8 bases. Unmatched junction bases numbered 7, after V lost 3 bases and J lost 4 bases. The CDR3 contains 16 residues. The germline V gene has CDR1 MNHEY and CDR2 SVGAGI. CDR3 residues: CASSYDSGELTGELFF. CDR3 DNA sequence: TGTGCCAGCAGTTATGATAGCGGGGAACTCACCGGGGAGCTGTTTTTT.

V is TRBV5-1 and J is TRBJ1-3; D is unclear. Germline CDR1 reads SGHRS; CDR2 reads YFSETQ. The V and J ends lost 7 bases and 0 bases respectively, with 11 bases between them. The CDR3 extends over 14 amino acids. The CDR3 region has the DNA TGCGCCAGCCAAGACACGGTCTCTGGAAACACCATATATTTT. It translates to CASQDTVSGNTIYF. The full variable domain, completed using reference TRBV5-1 and TRBJ1-3, is KAGVTQTPRYLIKTRGQQVTLSCSPISGHRSVSWYQQTPGQGLQFLFEYFSETQRNKGNFPGRFSGRQFSNSRSEMNVSTLELGDSALYLCASQDTVSGNTIYFGEGSWLTVV.

This chain uses TRBV5-4 with TRBJ2-3; 15 bases fit TRBD2. V was clipped by 5 bases and J by 0 bases; unmatched bases: 4. Germline values: CDR1 SGHNT, CDR2 YYREEE (reference sequence). The CDR3 length is 17 residues. The CDR3 reads CASRHGLAGGSTDTQYF. CDR3 nucleotides: TGTGCCAGCAGACACGGACTAGCGGGGGGGAGCACAGATACGCAGTATTTT.

The CDR3 region has the DNA TGTGCCACCAGCCTGGGGCGGGAGCGTATGTACTTC. Amino acids: CATSLGRERMYF. The chain uses TRBV15 and TRBJ2-5, with 7 bases that match TRBD2. Germline V lookup: CDR1 LNHNV, CDR2 YYDKDF (reference sequence). The CDR3 runs 12 residues. V gave up 5 bases and J gave up 13 bases; unmatched junction bases: 10.

The chain combines TRBV5-6 with TRBJ2-7, with TRBD1 matching 11 bases. The length of the CDR3 is 16 residues. V shed 4 bases, J shed 4 bases, and the junction held 10 bases outside the gene matches. CDR1 and CDR2 from the germline V gene are SGHDT and YYEEEE. The CDR3 DNA sequence: TGTGCCAGCAGCCCAGGGGACAGGGGGTCAGCGTACGAGCAGTACTTC. Amino acid sequence: CASSPGDRGSAYEQYF. Combining the CDR3 with reference TRBV5-6 and TRBJ2-7 gives the whole variable domain DAGVTQSPTHLIKTRGQQVTLRCSPKSGHDTVSWYQQALGQGPQFIFQYYEEEERQRGNFPDRFSGHQFPNYSSELNVNALLLGDSALYLCASSPGDRGSAYEQYFGPGTRLTVT.

This clone showed up just once. This chain uses TRBV5-6 with TRBJ1-5, with 8 positions matching TRBD1. This CDR3 contains 14 residues. The germline V gene encodes CDR1 SGHDT and CDR2 YYEEEE. After removal of 4 bases from V and 11 bases from J, the junction contained 11 bases not matched to a gene. In DNA form, the CDR3 reads TGTGCCAGCAGCGCCGGGACAGGAGGATGGGCCCAGCATTTT. Translating gives CASSAGTGGWAQHF.

The chain is built from TRBV15 and TRBJ1-2; no firm D call. Trimming shortened V by 0 bases and J by 8 bases, and 13 bases separated the two germline ends. Germline loops: CDR1 LNHNV, CDR2 YYDKDF (reference sequence). This CDR3 spans 14 amino acids. The CDR3 reads CATSREDGSSGYTF. In DNA form, the CDR3 reads TGTGCCACCAGCAGAGAAGACGGGAGTAGCGGCTACACCTTC.

The chain combines TRBV6-6 with TRBJ1-1; D is perhaps TRBD1 (6 bases). V lost 8 bases and J lost 6, with 16 bases in between. This CDR3 is built from 13 residues. The germline gives CDR1 MNHNY, CDR2 SVGAGI (reference sequence). The CDR3 spells CASGRDTPSEAFF. The CDR3 bases are TGTGCCAGCGGCCGGGACACTCCCTCTGAAGCTTTCTTT.

The J gene is TRBJ2-7, the V gene TRBV7-2; 8 bases are a match to TRBD2. This CDR3 has 15 amino acids. Germline-derived CDR1 and CDR2 are SGHTA and FQGNSA. The V segment lost 6 bases and the J segment 2 bases; nucleotides outside the gene matches: 9. CDR3 nucleotide sequence: TGTGCCAGCAGTACCGGGGGGGCCGGGGCCTACGAGCAGTACTTC. Translating it yields CASSTGGAGAYEQYF.

As DNA, the CDR3 is TGTGCCAGCAGCTCCCCCCGGGACGGGACAGGATATGAAAAACTGTTTTTT. Residues: CASSSPRDGTGYEKLFF. The V gene is TRBV7-8, the J gene TRBJ1-4; 8 positions agree with TRBD1. V shed 4 bases and J 6 bases; nucleotides not matched to a gene: 13. Germline CDR1 reads SGHVS; CDR2 reads FQNEAQ. This CDR3 is built from 17 residues.

The chain is built from TRBV7-3 and TRBJ2-1; perhaps TRBD1 as D (5 bases). The CDR3 runs to 16 residues. V was cut by 1 base and J by 5 bases, with 15 bases left in between. CDR1 and CDR2 (germline): SGHTA, FQGTGA. The CDR3 region is CASSLINRRPHNEQFF. As DNA, the CDR3 is TGTGCCAGCAGCTTAATTAACAGGCGTCCCCACAATGAGCAGTTCTTC.

On this clone itself: Other DNA sequences in this specimen translate into the identical CDR3. The chain has TRBV4-3 and TRBJ1-2, with D perhaps matching TRBD1 (5 bases). The ends were cut back, 0 bases at V and 5 bases at J, with 10 bases in the middle. Germline V gives CDR1 LGHNA, CDR2 YSLEER. The CDR3 sequence is 14 residues long. DNA of the CDR3: TGCGCCAGCAGCCAAGATCGCGGGACGTATGGCTACACCTTC. It encodes CASSQDRGTYGYTF.

In DNA form, the CDR3 reads TGTGCCAGCAGCACCTCCTCTACAGGGGGAGGCTACACCTTC. This encodes CASSTSSTGGGYTF. V and J are TRBV2 and TRBJ1-2; 8 nucleotides agree with TRBD1. V lost 6 bases and J lost 8; bases outside the gene matches: 11. The V gene's germline CDR1 is SNHLY and CDR2 FYNNEI. This CDR3 contains 14 residues.

The V gene is TRBV9, the J gene TRBJ2-7; no clear D gene. The V gene lost 4 bases and the J gene lost 0 bases, with 11 bases spanning the gap. The CDR3 is made up of 14 amino acids. Per germline, CDR1 SGDLS and CDR2 YYNGEE. The CDR3 sequence is CASSPLASSYEQYF. CDR3 in DNA: TGTGCCAGCAGCCCCCTGGCTAGCTCCTACGAGCAGTACTTC.

V gene TRBV19 combines with J gene TRBJ1-5; D gene ambiguous. The CDR3 sequence is 14 residues long. Germline lookup yields CDR1 LNHDA and CDR2 SQIVND (reference sequence). V lost 2 bases to trimming and J lost 4 bases, with 9 bases between them. The CDR3 is CASSIWGGNQPQHF. The CDR3 DNA follows: TGTGCCAGTAGTATATGGGGAGGGAATCAGCCCCAGCATTTT.

This chain connects TRBV15 to TRBJ2-3; the D is unclear. The V end lost 3 bases, the J end lost 6 bases, and 7 bases lay between the germline ends. Looked up from germline, CDR1 is LNHNV and CDR2 is YYDKDF (reference sequence). The CDR3 consists of 12 residues. CDR3 amino acids: CATSREIDTQYF. The CDR3 coding sequence is TGTGCCACCAGCAGGGAGATCGATACGCAGTATTTT.